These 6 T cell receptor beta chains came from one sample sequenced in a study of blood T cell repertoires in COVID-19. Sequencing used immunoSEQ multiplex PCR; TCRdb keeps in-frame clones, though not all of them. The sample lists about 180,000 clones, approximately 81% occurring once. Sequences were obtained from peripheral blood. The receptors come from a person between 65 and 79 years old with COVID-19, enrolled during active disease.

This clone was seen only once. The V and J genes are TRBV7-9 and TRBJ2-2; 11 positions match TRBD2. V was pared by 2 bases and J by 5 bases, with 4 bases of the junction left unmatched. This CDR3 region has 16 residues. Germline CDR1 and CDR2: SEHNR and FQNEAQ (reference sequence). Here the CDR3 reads CASSLLLAGETGELFF. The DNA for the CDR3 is TGTGCCAGCAGCTTACTACTAGCGGGAGAGACCGGGGAGCTGTTTTTT.

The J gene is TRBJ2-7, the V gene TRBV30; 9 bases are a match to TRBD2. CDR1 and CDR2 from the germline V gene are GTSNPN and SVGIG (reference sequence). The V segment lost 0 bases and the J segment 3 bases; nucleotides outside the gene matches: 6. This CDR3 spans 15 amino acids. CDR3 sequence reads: CAWSVGSGGYYEQYF. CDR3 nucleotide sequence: TGTGCCTGGAGTGTAGGTAGCGGGGGCTACTACGAGCAGTACTTC.

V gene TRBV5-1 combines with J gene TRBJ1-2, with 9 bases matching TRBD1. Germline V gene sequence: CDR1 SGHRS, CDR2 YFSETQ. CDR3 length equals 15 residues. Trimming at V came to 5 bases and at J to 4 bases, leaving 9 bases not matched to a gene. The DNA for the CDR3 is TGCGCCAGCAGACCCGGGACAGGGTGGACCTATGGCTACACCTTC. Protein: CASRPGTGWTYGYTF.

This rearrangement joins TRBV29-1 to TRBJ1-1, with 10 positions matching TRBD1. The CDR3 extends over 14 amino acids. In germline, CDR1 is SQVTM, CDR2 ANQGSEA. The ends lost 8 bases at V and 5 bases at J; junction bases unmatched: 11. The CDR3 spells CSTGDRGLGTEAFF. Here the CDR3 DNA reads TGCAGCACCGGAGACAGGGGGCTGGGGACTGAAGCTTTCTTT.

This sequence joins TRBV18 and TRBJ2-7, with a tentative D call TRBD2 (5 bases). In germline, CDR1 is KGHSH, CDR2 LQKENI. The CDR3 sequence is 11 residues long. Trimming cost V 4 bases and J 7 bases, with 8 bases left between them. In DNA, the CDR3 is TGTGCCAGCTCACGAGGAGGTGAGCAGTACTTC. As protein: CASSRGGEQYF. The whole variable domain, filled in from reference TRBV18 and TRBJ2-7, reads NAGVMQNPRHLVRRRGQEARLRCSPMKGHSHVYWYRQLPEEGLKFMVYLQKENIIDESGMPKERFSAEFPKEGPSILRIQQVVRGDSAAYFCASSRGGEQYFGPGTRLTVT.

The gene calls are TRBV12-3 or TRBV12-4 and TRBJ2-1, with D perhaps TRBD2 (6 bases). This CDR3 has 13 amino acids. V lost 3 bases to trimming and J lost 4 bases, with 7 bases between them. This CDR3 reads CASSFREYNEQFF. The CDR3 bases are TGTGCCAGCAGTTTTCGGGAGTACAATGAGCAGTTCTTC.